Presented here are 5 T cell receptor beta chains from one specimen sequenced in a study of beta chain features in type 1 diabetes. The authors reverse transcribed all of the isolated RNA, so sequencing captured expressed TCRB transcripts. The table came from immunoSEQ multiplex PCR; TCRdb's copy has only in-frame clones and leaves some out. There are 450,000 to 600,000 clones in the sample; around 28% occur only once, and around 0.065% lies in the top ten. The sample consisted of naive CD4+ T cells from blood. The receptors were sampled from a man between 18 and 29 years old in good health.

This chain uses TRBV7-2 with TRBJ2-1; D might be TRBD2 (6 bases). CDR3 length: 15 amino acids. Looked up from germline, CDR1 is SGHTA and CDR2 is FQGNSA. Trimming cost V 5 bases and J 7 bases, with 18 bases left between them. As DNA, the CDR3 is TGTGCCAGCAGCAAGGAGGCGGGGAGTAGGAATGAGCAGTTCTTC. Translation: CASSKEAGSRNEQFF.

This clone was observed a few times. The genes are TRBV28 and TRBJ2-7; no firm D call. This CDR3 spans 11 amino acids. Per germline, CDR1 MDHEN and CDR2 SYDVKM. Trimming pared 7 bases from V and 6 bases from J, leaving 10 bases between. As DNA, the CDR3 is TGTGCCAGCATAGGTGCCGGCGAGCAGTACTTC. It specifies CASIGAGEQYF.

Written as DNA, the CDR3 is TGCAGTGCTAGAGCAGCGACTGAAGCTTTCTTT. It codes for CSARAATEAFF. The V call is TRBV20-1, the J call TRBJ1-1; D gene uncertain. Germline V lookup: CDR1 DFQATT, CDR2 SNEGSKA (reference sequence). This CDR3 spans 11 amino acids. The V gene lost 1 base and the J gene lost 5 bases, with 5 bases spanning the gap.

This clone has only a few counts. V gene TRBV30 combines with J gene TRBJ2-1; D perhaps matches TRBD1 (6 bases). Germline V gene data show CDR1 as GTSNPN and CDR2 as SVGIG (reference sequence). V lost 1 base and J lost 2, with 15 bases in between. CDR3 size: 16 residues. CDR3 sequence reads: CAWSDPSRGAYNEQFF. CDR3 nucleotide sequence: TGTGCCTGGAGTGATCCGAGCAGGGGTGCCTACAATGAGCAGTTCTTC.

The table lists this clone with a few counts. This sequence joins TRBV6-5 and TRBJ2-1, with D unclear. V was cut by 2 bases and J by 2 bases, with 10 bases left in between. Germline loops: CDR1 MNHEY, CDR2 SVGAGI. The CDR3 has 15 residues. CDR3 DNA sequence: TGTGCCAGCAGTTACCAGGTGGGAACCTACAATGAGCAGTTCTTC. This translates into CASSYQVGTYNEQFF.